These T cell receptor beta chains were read from a single sample in a study of identical twins. TCRdb redid the calling of the 5' RACE reads with MiXCR, one entry per CDR3 protein. This sample has about 530,000 distinct CDR3 sequences, with approximately 20% found just once. This same sample was also part of a study on yellow fever vaccine responses in identical twins.

Source material: CD4+ T cells sorted from blood. Receptors originate from a woman younger than 30 in good health. The conserved cysteine and the conserved F or W are not part of the CDR3 here. The size entry is marked missing in some rows and otherwise reads once, few, many or a size class.

J: TRBJ2-2; size: NA; V: TRBV5-1; CDR3: ASSLLPGLAGTNTGELF
J: TRBJ2-5; size: NA; V: TRBV10-3; CDR3: ATRAGQETQY
J: TRBJ1-1; size: NA; V: TRBV7-8; CDR3: ASSLVSVQGSLGAEAF
J: TRBJ2-3; size: NA; V: TRBV27; CDR3: ASSRRGDTQY
J: TRBJ2-3; size: few; V: TRBV2; CDR3: ASSRRTSGLSTDTQY
J: TRBJ1-6; size: many; V: TRBV11-2; CDR3: ASSFSENSPLH
J: TRBJ1-1; size: few; V: TRBV20-1; CDR3: SAREWLNTEAF
J: TRBJ2-5; size: few; V: TRBV4-2; CDR3: ASGPPGQETQY
J: TRBJ2-4; size: few; V: TRBV28; CDR3: ASSFSLLAKNIQY
J: TRBJ2-1; size: NA; V: TRBV2; CDR3: ASSAGGGGPYNEQF
J: TRBJ2-6; size: NA; V: TRBV5-5; CDR3: ASSKGMGANVLT
J: TRBJ2-7; size: once; V: TRBV10-3; CDR3: AISEPSGRQY
J: TRBJ2-1; size: NA; V: TRBV7-9; CDR3: ASSPLRQEQF
J: TRBJ1-1; size: NA; V: TRBV20-1; CDR3: SARQGAGYTEAF
J: TRBJ2-2; size: NA; V: TRBV6-1; CDR3: ASSALLTGELF
J: TRBJ2-5; size: few; V: TRBV4-1; CDR3: ASSQDGPELKETQY
J: TRBJ2-7; size: NA; V: TRBV6-1; CDR3: ASSQGLAWTYEQY
J: TRBJ2-3; size: few; V: TRBV10-3; CDR3: AIGGTSGTDTQY
J: TRBJ2-1; size: NA; V: TRBV12-3/TRBV12-4; CDR3: ASSSSGPTGA
J: TRBJ1-1; size: few; V: TRBV11-2; CDR3: ASKIEGGTEAF
J: TRBJ2-3; size: NA; V: TRBV7-8; CDR3: ASSLKSNPYTDTQY
J: TRBJ2-1; size: few; V: TRBV5-1; CDR3: ASSFYGNEQF
J: TRBJ2-3; size: few; V: TRBV18; CDR3: ASSPSNTDTQY
J: TRBJ2-1; size: NA; V: TRBV12-3/TRBV12-4; CDR3: ASSFGTSLYNEQF
J: TRBJ2-1; size: NA; V: TRBV11-2; CDR3: ASSIVDEQF
J: TRBJ2-2; size: few; V: TRBV6-1; CDR3: ASRRGTGGGTGELF
J: TRBJ2-5; size: NA; V: TRBV20-1; CDR3: SARPGFVETQY
J: TRBJ1-4; size: NA; V: TRBV6-5; CDR3: ASSYSLKAEKLF
J: TRBJ2-1; size: NA; V: TRBV7-8; CDR3: ASSPRTSGILTYNEQF
J: TRBJ2-1; size: few; V: TRBV3-1; CDR3: ASSQDLVTSGKF
J: TRBJ2-2; size: NA; V: TRBV5-4; CDR3: ASSFQDREAGELF
J: TRBJ2-3; size: few; V: TRBV5-1; CDR3: ASSLKGARITDTQY
J: TRBJ2-7; size: few; V: TRBV28; CDR3: ASSKSDRGSYEQY
J: TRBJ2-5; size: NA; V: TRBV6-5; CDR3: ASSYSISSGQETQY
J: TRBJ1-1; size: NA; V: TRBV12-3/TRBV12-4; CDR3: ASKVQGRVNTEAF
J: TRBJ2-3; size: NA; V: TRBV20-1; CDR3: SARHIAGAGNTDTQY
J: TRBJ2-3; size: few; V: TRBV5-1; CDR3: ASSQGQGLTDTQY
J: TRBJ2-3; size: few; V: TRBV24-1; CDR3: ATSSNSGLRADTQY
J: TRBJ2-1; size: NA; V: TRBV11-2; CDR3: ASSFSSGVYNEQF
J: TRBJ2-7; size: many; V: TRBV7-8; CDR3: ASSNGYEQY
J: TRBJ2-5; size: NA; V: TRBV20-1; CDR3: SASHQIDETQY
J: TRBJ2-3; size: few; V: TRBV9; CDR3: ASSEIWLDDRTDTQY
J: TRBJ2-5; size: NA; V: TRBV24-1; CDR3: ATSVGRGQETQY
J: TRBJ2-1; size: NA; V: TRBV5-1; CDR3: ASSLTSGGINEQF
J: TRBJ2-1; size: NA; V: TRBV5-1; CDR3: ASSLPHNEQF
J: TRBJ2-2; size: NA; V: TRBV20-1; CDR3: SASGTSGPNTGELF
J: TRBJ1-2; size: few; V: TRBV12-3/TRBV12-4; CDR3: ASSRAAGPNYGYT
J: TRBJ2-5; size: NA; V: TRBV5-8; CDR3: ASSYRAGRETQY
J: TRBJ1-4; size: NA; V: TRBV28; CDR3: AVRDRVSEKLF
J: TRBJ2-1; size: few; V: TRBV5-1; CDR3: ASSPTGGAEQF
J: TRBJ2-2; size: NA; V: TRBV3-1; CDR3: ASSQGRLSTGELF
J: TRBJ2-2; size: NA; V: TRBV7-8; CDR3: ASSPRPSGMAGELF
J: TRBJ2-1; size: NA; V: TRBV20-1; CDR3: SARFLAGGLGEQF
J: TRBJ2-2; size: few; V: TRBV5-1; CDR3: ASSLVVRNTGELF
J: TRBJ2-3; size: few; V: TRBV29-1; CDR3: SVRRVGGAQY